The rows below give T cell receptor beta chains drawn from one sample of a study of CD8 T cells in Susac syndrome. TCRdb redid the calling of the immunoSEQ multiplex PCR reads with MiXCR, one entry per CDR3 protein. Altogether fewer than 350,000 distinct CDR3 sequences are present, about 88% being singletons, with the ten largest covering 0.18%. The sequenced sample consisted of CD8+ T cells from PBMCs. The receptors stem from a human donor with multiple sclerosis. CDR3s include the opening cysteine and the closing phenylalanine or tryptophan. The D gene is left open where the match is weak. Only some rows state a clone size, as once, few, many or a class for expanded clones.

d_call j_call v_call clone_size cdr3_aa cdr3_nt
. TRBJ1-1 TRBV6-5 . CASIQNTEAFF TGTGCCAGCATACAGAACACTGAAGCTTTCTTT
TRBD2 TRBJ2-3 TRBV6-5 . CASSYASGGAVDTQYF TGTGCCAGCAGTTACGCTAGCGGGGGGGCCGTCGATACGCAGTATTTT
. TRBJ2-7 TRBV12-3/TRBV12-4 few CASSVTVSYEQYF TGTGCCAGCAGCGTGACAGTCTCCTACGAGCAGTACTTC
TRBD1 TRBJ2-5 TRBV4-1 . CASSQVQGAMETQYF TGCGCCAGCAGCCAAGTGCAGGGGGCAATGGAGACCCAGTACTTC
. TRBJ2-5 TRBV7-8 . CASSLVSPQETQYF TGTGCCAGCAGCTTAGTGTCCCCCCAAGAGACCCAGTACTTC
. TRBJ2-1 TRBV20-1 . CSATPASLVGQFF TGCAGTGCTACCCCCGCATCCCTCGTAGGGCAGTTCTTC
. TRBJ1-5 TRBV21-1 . CASSKGHEGLGQPQHF TGTGCCAGCAGCAAAGGGCACGAGGGGTTGGGTCAGCCCCAGCATTTT
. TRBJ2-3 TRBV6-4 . CASSDEGGTTDTQYF TGTGCCAGCAGTGACGAGGGGGGGACCACAGATACGCAGTATTTT
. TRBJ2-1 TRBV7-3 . CASSSGGSGNEQFF TGTGCCAGCAGCTCAGGGGGGAGTGGGAATGAGCAGTTCTTC
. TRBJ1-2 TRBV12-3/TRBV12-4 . CASSSKPQDGTFNYGYTF TGTGCCAGCAGTTCGAAGCCCCAGGACGGAACATTTAATTATGGCTACACCTTC
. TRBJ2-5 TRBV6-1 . CASRGESQETQYF TGTGCCAGCAGAGGGGAATCGCAAGAGACCCAGTACTTC
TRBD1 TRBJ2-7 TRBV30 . CAWSVQGADFEQYF TGTGCCTGGAGTGTGCAGGGGGCGGATTTCGAGCAGTACTTC
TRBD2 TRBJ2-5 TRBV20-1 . CSATRLAGGGETQYF TGCAGTGCTACTCGACTAGCGGGAGGAGGAGAGACCCAGTACTTC
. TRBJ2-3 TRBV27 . CASSLLEEGGTDTQYF TGTGCCAGCAGTTTATTAGAGGAGGGTGGGACAGATACGCAGTATTTT
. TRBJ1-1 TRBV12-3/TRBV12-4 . CASTSGTLNTEAFF TGTGCCAGCACATCCGGGACACTAAACACTGAAGCTTTCTTT
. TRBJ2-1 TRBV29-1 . CSVRANQQFF TGCAGCGTTAGGGCCAATCAGCAGTTCTTC
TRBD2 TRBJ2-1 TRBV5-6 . CASSRGTSAPNEQFF TGTGCCAGCAGCCGCGGGACTAGCGCCCCTAATGAGCAGTTCTTC
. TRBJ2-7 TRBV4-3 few CASSGPGKYEQYF TGCGCCAGCAGCGGACCCGGGAAGTACGAGCAGTACTTC
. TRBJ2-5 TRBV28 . CASTLEVGPQETQYF TGTGCCAGCACCCTGGAGGTGGGGCCACAAGAGACCCAGTACTTC
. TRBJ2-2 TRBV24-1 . CATQESLGTETFPNRELFF TGTGCCACCCAAGAATCGCTTGGGACCGAAACCTTCCCCAATCGGGAGCTGTTTTTT
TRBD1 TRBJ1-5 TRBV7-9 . CASSPGTGAGNQPQHF TGTGCCAGCAGCCCGGGGACAGGTGCCGGTAATCAGCCCCAGCATTTT
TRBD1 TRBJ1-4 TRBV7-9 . CASSFSGQGANEKLFF TGTGCCAGCAGCTTCTCGGGACAGGGAGCTAATGAAAAACTGTTTTTT
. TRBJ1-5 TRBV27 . CASSLQGTPSNQPQHF TGTGCCAGCAGTTTACAGGGGACACCGAGCAATCAGCCCCAGCATTTT
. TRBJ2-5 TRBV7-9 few CASIGRQETQYF TGTGCCAGCATCGGCAGACAAGAGACCCAGTACTTC
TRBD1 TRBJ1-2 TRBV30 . CAWSVRRDRGLYGYTF TGTGCCTGGAGTGTACGTCGGGACAGGGGGTTGTATGGCTACACCTTC
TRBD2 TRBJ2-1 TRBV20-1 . CSARDLDGRMNNEQFF TGCAGTGCTAGAGATCTGGACGGGAGGATGAACAATGAGCAGTTCTTC
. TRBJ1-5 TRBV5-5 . CASSPGWYRSNQPQHF TGTGCCAGCAGCCCCGGGTGGTATCGTAGCAATCAGCCCCAGCATTTT
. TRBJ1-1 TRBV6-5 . CASSYTPMGLNTEAFF TGTGCCAGCAGTTACACCCCGATGGGGCTGAACACTGAAGCTTTCTTT
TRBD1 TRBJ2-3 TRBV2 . CASSGGTGTDTQYF TGTGCCAGCAGTGGGGGGACAGGGACAGATACGCAGTATTTT